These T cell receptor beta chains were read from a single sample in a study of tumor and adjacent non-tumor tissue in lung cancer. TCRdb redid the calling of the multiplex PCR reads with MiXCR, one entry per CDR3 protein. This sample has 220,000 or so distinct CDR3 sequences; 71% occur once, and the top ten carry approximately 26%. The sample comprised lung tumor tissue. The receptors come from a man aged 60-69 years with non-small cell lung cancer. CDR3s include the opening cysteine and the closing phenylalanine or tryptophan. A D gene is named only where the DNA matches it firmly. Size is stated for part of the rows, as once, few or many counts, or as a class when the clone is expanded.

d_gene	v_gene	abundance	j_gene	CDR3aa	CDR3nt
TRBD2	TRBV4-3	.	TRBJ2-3	CASSQERLAALDTQYF	TGCGCCAGCAGCCAAGAGCGTCTAGCGGCTTTAGATACGCAGTATTTT
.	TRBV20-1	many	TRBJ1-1	CSDLNPNTEAFF	TGCAGTGACCTGAACCCCAACACTGAAGCTTTCTTT
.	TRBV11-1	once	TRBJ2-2	CANSPWASGSGELFF	.
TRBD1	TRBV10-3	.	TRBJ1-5	CATSGDSSNQPQHF	TGTGCCACCAGTGGGGACAGCAGCAATCAGCCCCAGCATTTT
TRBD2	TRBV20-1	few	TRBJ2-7	CSARGTSGPSYEQYF	TGCAGTGCTAGAGGGACTAGCGGGCCCTCCTACGAGCAGTACTTC
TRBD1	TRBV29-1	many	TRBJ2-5	CSAGTVQETQYF	TGCAGCGCTGGGACAGTCCAAGAGACCCAGTACTTC
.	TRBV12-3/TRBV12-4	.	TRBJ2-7	CANSRMGGTNYEQYF	TGTGCCAACAGTCGGATGGGGGGAACGAACTACGAGCAGTACTTC
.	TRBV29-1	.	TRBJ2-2	CSLERGNTGELFF	TGCAGCCTTGAACGGGGAAACACCGGGGAGTTGTTTTTT
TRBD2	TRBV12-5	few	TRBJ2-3	CASRAPFAGDRDTQYF	TGTGCTAGTAGGGCCCCCTTTGCGGGAGATAGAGATACGCAGTATTTT
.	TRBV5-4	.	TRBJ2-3	CASSFRVIATDTQYF	TGTGCCAGCAGCTTCAGGGTAATAGCTACAGATACGCAGTATTTT
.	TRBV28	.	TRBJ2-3	CASSSQGTGTQYF	TGTGCCAGCAGTTCGCAGGGGACTGGTACGCAGTATTTT
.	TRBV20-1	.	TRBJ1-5	CSTRMYSNQPQHF	TGCAGTACTAGAATGTATAGCAATCAGCCCCAGCATTTT
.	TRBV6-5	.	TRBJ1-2	CARSDVGLGGRYTF	TGTGCCCGCAGCGACGTGGGGCTGGGGGGCCGCTACACCTTC
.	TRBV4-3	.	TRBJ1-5	CASSPAWPGPDTQHF	TGCGCCAGCAGCCCCGCTTGGCCTGGTCCAGATACACAGCATTTT
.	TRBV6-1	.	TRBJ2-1	CLSSEARVTSGSYNEQFF	TGTCTCAGCAGTGAAGCGCGGGTCACCAGTGGGTCCTACAATGAGCAGTTCTTC
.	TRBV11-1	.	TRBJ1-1	CVGSLEWATEAFF	TGTGTCGGCAGCTTAGAATGGGCCACTGAAGCTTTCTTT
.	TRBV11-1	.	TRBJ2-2	CAISFNGARSTEELFF	TGTGCCATCAGCTTCAACGGGGCGCGAAGCACCGAGGAGCTGTTTTTT
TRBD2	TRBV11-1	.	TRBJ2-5	CASSLYTGGRKTQYF	TGTGCCAGTAGCCTATACACTGGCGGGAGAAAGACCCAGTACTTC
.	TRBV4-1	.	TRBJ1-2	CASSQDMRGEGYGYTF	TGCGCCAGCAGCCAAGATATGCGGGGTGAGGGCTATGGCTACACCTTC
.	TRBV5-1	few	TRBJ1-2	CASSGTGGLNYGYTF	TGCGCCAGCAGTGGGACGGGCGGGCTTAACTATGGCTACACCTTC
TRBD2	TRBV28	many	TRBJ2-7	CASSFSGRPYEQYF	TGTGCCAGCAGCTTTAGCGGGAGGCCCTACGAGCAGTACTTC
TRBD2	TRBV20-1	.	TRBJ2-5	CSVSKLAGGPRETQYF	TGCAGTGTCTCTAAACTAGCGGGAGGGCCGAGAGAGACCCAGTACTTC
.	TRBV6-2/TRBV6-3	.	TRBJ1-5	CASSFRGEEQPQHF	TGTGCCAGCAGTTTTAGGGGGGAGGAACAGCCCCAGCATTTT
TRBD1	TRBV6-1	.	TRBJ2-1	CASLPHDRGPYNEQFF	TGTGCCAGCCTGCCCCACGACAGGGGACCCTACAATGAGCAGTTCTTC
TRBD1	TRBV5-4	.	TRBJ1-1	CASNLTQGPTEAFF	TGTGCTAGCAACTTGACACAGGGGCCCACTGAAGCTTTCTTT
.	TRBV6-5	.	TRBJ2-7	CASDNGGISRYEQYF	TGTGCCAGCGACAATGGGGGAATCAGTCGCTACGAGCAGTACTTC
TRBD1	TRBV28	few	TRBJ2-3	CASRPGTASTDTQYF	TGTGCCAGCAGGCCCGGGACAGCTAGCACAGATACGCAGTATTTT
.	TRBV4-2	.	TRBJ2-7	CASSQGAVTYEEYF	TGTGCCAGCAGCCAGGGTGCGGTTACCTACGAGGAGTACTTC
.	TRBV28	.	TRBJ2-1	CASSSPDPVNEQFF	TGTGCCAGCAGTTCCCCAGATCCTGTTAATGAGCAGTTCTTC
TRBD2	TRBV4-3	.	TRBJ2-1	CASSQGVARGGRADSSYNEQFF	TGCGCCAGCAGCCAAGGAGTAGCCCGGGGCGGGAGGGCCGACAGCTCCTACAATGAGCAGTTCTTC
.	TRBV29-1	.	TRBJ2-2	CSVGGTSTGELFF	TGCAGCGTTGGGGGGACCAGCACCGGGGAGCTGTTTTTT
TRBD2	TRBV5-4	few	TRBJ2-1	CASSFRLAGDNEQFF	TGTGCCAGCAGCTTCAGACTAGCAGGCGACAATGAGCAGTTCTTC
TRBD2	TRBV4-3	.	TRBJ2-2	CASSRFWAGGKTGELFF	TGCGCCAGCAGCCGGTTCTGGGCGGGAGGGAAGACCGGGGAGCTGTTTTTT
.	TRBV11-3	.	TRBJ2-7	CASSLRDANEQYF	TGTGCCAGCAGCCTCCGGGATGCCAACGAGCAGTACTTC
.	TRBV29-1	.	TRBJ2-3	CSIGAPTLSTDMQYF	TGCAGCATTGGGGCACCTACACTTAGCACAGATATGCAGTATTTT
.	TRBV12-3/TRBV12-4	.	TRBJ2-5	CASSTQGKETQYF	TGTGCCAGCAGTACACAGGGAAAAGAGACCCAGTACTTC
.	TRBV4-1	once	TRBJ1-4	CASSYGTNVELFF	TGCGCCAGCTCCTATGGCACTAATGTAGAACTGTTTTTT
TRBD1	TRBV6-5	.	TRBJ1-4	CACMRTGLGEKLFF	TGTGCCTGCATGAGGACAGGGTTGGGTGAAAAACTGTTTTTT
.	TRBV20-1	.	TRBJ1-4	CSARDPQTLSEGLFF	TGCAGTGCTAGAGATCCCCAGACGTTGAGTGAAGGACTGTTTTTT
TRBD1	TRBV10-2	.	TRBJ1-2	CASGTGDYGSYGYTF	TGCGCCTCCGGGACAGGGGATTATGGAAGCTATGGCTACACCTTC
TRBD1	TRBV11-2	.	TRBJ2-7	CAGSRVGQAFESYVQYF	TGTGCCGGCAGCCGGGTGGGACAGGCCTTCGAATCCTACGTGCAGTACTTC
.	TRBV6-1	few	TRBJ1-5	CASSSGQTDQPQHF	TGTGCCAGCAGTTCTGGACAGACTGATCAGCCCCAGCATTTT
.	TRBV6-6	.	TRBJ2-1	CASKRTTNEQSF	TGTGCCAGCAAGCGGACTACCAATGAGCAGTCCTTC
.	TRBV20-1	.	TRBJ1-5	CSAMVGLYSNQPQHF	TGCAGTGCCATGGTAGGGCTCTATAGCAATCAGCCCCAGCATTTT
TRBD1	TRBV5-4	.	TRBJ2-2	CANSLGQINTGELFF	TGTGCCAACAGCCTGGGACAGATCAACACCGGGGAGCTGTTTTTT
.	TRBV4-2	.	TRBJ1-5	CASSQDLVSNQSQHF	TGTGCCAGCAGCCAAGATCTTGTCAGCAATCAGTCCCAGCATTTT
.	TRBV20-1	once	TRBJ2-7	CRARAGHGTYEQYF	TGCAGAGCTAGAGCGGGACACGGAACCTACGAGCAGTACTTC
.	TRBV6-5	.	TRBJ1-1	CAISEVENTEAFF	TGTGCCATCAGTGAAGTTGAGAACACTGAGGCTTTCTTT
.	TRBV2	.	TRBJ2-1	CASSEGRANYNEQFF	TGTGCCAGCAGTGAAGGCAGGGCCAATTACAATGAGCAGTTCTTC